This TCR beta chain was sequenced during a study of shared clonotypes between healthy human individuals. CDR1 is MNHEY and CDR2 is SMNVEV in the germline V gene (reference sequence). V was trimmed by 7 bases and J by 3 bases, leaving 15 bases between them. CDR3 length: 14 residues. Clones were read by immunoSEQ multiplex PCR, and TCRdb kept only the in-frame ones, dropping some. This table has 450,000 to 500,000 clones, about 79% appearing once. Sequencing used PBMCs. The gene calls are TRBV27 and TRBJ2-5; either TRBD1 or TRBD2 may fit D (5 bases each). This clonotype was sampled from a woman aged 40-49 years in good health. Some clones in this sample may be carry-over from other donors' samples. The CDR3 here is CASKFEGREETQYF. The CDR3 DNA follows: TGTGCCAGCAAATTTGAGGGCAGGGAAGAGACCCAGTACTTC.